Shown below are 19 T cell receptor beta chains from a single sample sequenced in a study of long-term antiretroviral therapy in people with HIV. The assay, immunoSEQ v3.0, was run at survey level. The protocol was immunoSEQ multiplex PCR, while the TCRdb copy is restricted to in-frame clones and leaves out a portion. The table shows fewer than 45,000 clones, with less than 85% occurring only once. This material consisted of unsorted PBMCs, taken 3.4 years after starting antiretroviral therapy. Receptor source: a man aged 25-45 years with HIV.

This clone was detected a few times. This rearrangement joins TRBV5-1 to TRBJ2-7; 7 bases fit TRBD1. The J segment lost 6 bases and the V segment lost 4 bases, leaving 10 bases of the junction unmatched. Germline V gene data show CDR1 as SGHRS and CDR2 as YFSETQ. The CDR3 runs to 14 residues. Here the CDR3 reads CASSLRQGPVEQYF. CDR3 DNA sequence: TGCGCCAGCAGCCTGCGACAGGGACCGGTCGAGCAGTACTTC.

The genes are TRBV7-9 and TRBJ2-1; a weak D match, TRBD2 (6 bases). CDR3 length: 17 residues. Trimming pared 5 bases from V and 0 bases from J, leaving 17 bases between. CDR1 SEHNR and CDR2 FQNEAQ come from the germline V gene (reference sequence). CDR3 sequence (DNA): TGTGCCAGCAGCAGGGGAGGACTGTTAGGCTCCTACAATGAGCAGTTCTTC. Translating gives CASSRGGLLGSYNEQFF.

This chain connects TRBV15 to TRBJ1-5; TRBD1 might be the D (5 bases). CDR1 LNHNV and CDR2 YYDKDF come from the germline V gene (reference sequence). V lost 5 bases to trimming and J lost 4 bases, with 9 bases between them. This CDR3 contains 13 residues. Here the CDR3 DNA reads TGTGCCACCAGCGGGCAGGGAAATCAGCCCCAGCATTTT. It encodes CATSGQGNQPQHF.

The J gene is TRBJ2-6, the V gene TRBV4-3, with D uncertain. From germline, CDR1 is LGHNA and CDR2 YSLEER. CDR3 length equals 15 residues. Trimming cost V 4 bases and J 0 bases, with 7 bases left between them. The CDR3 is CASSLGISGANVLTF. DNA of the CDR3: TGCGCCAGCAGCCTTGGGATCTCTGGGGCCAACGTCCTGACTTTC.

This chain connects TRBV6-1 to TRBJ2-5; D is possibly TRBD1 or TRBD2 (5 bases each). CDR1 is MNHNS, CDR2 SASEGT, per germline. This CDR3 has 15 amino acids. With 6 bases removed from V and 5 bases from J, the gap between germline ends came to 19 bases. The CDR3 protein is CASSWGRSQGETQYF. CDR3 nucleotides: TGTGCCAGCAGCTGGGGACGCAGCCAAGGGGAGACCCAGTACTTC.

The chain uses TRBV7-2 and TRBJ2-2; D possibly corresponds to TRBD1 (6 bases). This CDR3 has 13 residues. V shed 6 bases and J shed 4 bases, with 9 bases lying between them. Germline V gene sequence: CDR1 SGHTA, CDR2 FQGNSA. This CDR3 reads CASRWGPTGELFF. DNA of the CDR3: TGTGCCAGCAGATGGGGGCCCACCGGGGAGCTGTTTTTT. The full variable domain, its missing parts supplied by reference TRBV7-2 and TRBJ2-2, is GAGVSQSPSNKVTEKGKDVELRCDPISGHTALYWYRQSLGQGLEFLIYFQGNSAPDKSGLPSDRFSAERTGGSVSTLTIQRTQQEDSAVYLCASRWGPTGELFFGEGSRLTVL.

This clone was seen a handful of times. V is TRBV30 and J is TRBJ1-2; D unresolved. Germline values: CDR1 GTSNPN, CDR2 SVGIG (reference sequence). This CDR3 is built from 10 residues. Trimming removed 5 bases at V and 5 bases at J, with 6 bases between. CDR3 DNA sequence: TGTGCCTGGGGGGAGTATGGCTACACCTTC. Amino acids: CAWGEYGYTF.

This clone was picked up one time. The rearrangement uses TRBV6-6 and TRBJ2-6; 7 nucleotides match TRBD1. The CDR3 contains 15 residues. The J segment lost 2 bases and the V segment lost 5 bases, leaving 3 bases of the junction unmatched. From germline, CDR1 is MNHNY and CDR2 SVGAGI (reference sequence). CDR3 sequence: CASSADRAGANVLTF. As DNA, the CDR3 is TGTGCCAGCAGTGCCGACAGGGCTGGGGCCAACGTCCTGACTTTC.

The V gene is TRBV7-9, the J gene TRBJ2-3, with D uncertain. This CDR3 is built from 14 residues. V was shortened by 5 bases and J by 7 bases, with 16 bases between the two germline ends. Germline V gene data show CDR1 as SEHNR and CDR2 as FQNEAQ (reference sequence). CDR3 coding DNA: TGTGCCAGCAGCCATACCGGAGTCGAGTATACGCAGTATTTT. This encodes CASSHTGVEYTQYF.

The chain carries TRBV28 and TRBJ2-5; 9 nucleotides align to TRBD1. The germline CDR1 and CDR2 sequences are MDHEN and SYDVKM. The ends lost 5 bases at V and 3 bases at J; junction bases unmatched: 7. The CDR3 has 15 amino acids. The DNA for the CDR3 is TGTGCCAGCAGTGGACAGGGGCGGGCCAAAGAGACCCAGTACTTC. It specifies CASSGQGRAKETQYF.

This clone was counted a few times. The genes are TRBV6-5 and TRBJ2-6, with D possibly being TRBD2 (5 bases). The V end lost 6 bases, the J end lost 0 bases, and 9 bases lay between the germline ends. The CDR3 runs 15 residues. In germline, CDR1 is MNHEY, CDR2 SVGAGI. The CDR3, as DNA: TGTGCCAGCAGGAGCGGCAGCTCTGGGGCCAACGTCCTGACTTTC. Amino acids: CASRSGSSGANVLTF.

V usage is TRBV11-2 and J usage is TRBJ2-7; TRBD2 is a possible D gene (5 bases). Germline CDR1 reads SGHAT; CDR2 reads FQNNGV. V was pared by 2 bases and J by 1 base, with 9 bases between. This CDR3 has 14 residues. The CDR3 reads CASSLYEGSYEQYF. The CDR3 DNA sequence: TGTGCCAGCAGCTTATATGAGGGATCCTACGAGCAGTACTTC. The full variable domain, in which reference TRBV11-2 and TRBJ2-7 provide the parts outside the CDR3, is EAGVAQSPRYKIIEKRQSVAFWCNPISGHATLYWYQQILGQGPKLLIQFQNNGVVDDSQLPKDRFSAERLKGVDSTLKIQPAKLEDSAVYLCASSLYEGSYEQYFGPGTRLTVT.

The genes are TRBV7-2 and TRBJ2-3, with TRBD2 as a possible D gene (6 bases). The CDR3 spans 14 residues. V was pared by 2 bases and J by 8 bases, with 14 bases between. CDR1 and CDR2 (germline): SGHTA, FQGNSA. The CDR3 coding sequence is TGTGCCAGCAGCTTAAGTTCGACTAGTCGTACGCAGTATTTT. This encodes CASSLSSTSRTQYF.

This chain links TRBV5-4 with TRBJ2-7; D might be TRBD1 (6 bases). Germline assignment: CDR1 SGHNT and CDR2 YYREEE (reference sequence). Deletions cut 0 bases from V and 2 bases from J, with 12 bases between. The CDR3 length is 15 residues. In DNA form, the CDR3 reads TGTGCCAGCAGCTTGGGGGCAGGGGCACCCTACGAGCAGTACTTC. Protein product: CASSLGAGAPYEQYF. The full variable domain, completed using reference TRBV5-4 and TRBJ2-7, is ETGVTQSPTHLIKTRGQQVTLRCSSQSGHNTVSWYQQALGQGPQFIFQYYREEENGRGNFPPRFSGLQFPNYSSELNVNALELDDSALYLCASSLGAGAPYEQYFGPGTRLTVT.

The V and J genes are TRBV5-1 and TRBJ1-3; D gene unclear. Germline V gene lookup returns CDR1 SGHRS and CDR2 YFSETQ. V dropped 0 bases and J dropped 0 bases, with 7 bases sitting between them. This CDR3 spans 15 amino acids. The CDR3 sequence is CASSLEPLSGNTIYF. CDR3 nucleotide sequence: TGCGCCAGCAGCTTGGAACCCCTCTCTGGAAACACCATATATTTT.

The chain has TRBV5-1 and TRBJ2-1; 10 bases line up with TRBD2. Germline V gene data show CDR1 as SGHRS and CDR2 as YFSETQ. CDR3 length: 15 residues. J gave up 7 bases and V 4 bases, and 8 bases lay outside the gene matches. CDR3 sequence: CASSILAGAGNEQFF. The DNA for the CDR3 is TGCGCCAGCAGCATTCTAGCGGGAGCGGGGAATGAGCAGTTCTTC.

The chain employs TRBV6-6 and TRBJ1-5; TRBD1 might be the D (5 bases). V lost 2 bases, J lost 5 bases, and 13 bases lay in between. Germline CDR1 reads MNHNY; CDR2 reads SVGAGI (reference sequence). This CDR3 is built from 15 residues. For the CDR3, the DNA is TGTGCCAGCAGTTACAGGCGTCAGGGAGATCAGCCCCAGCATTTT. Translation gives CASSYRRQGDQPQHF.

There are a few counts of this clone. The chain carries TRBV10-3 and TRBJ1-5, with TRBD1 as a possible D gene (5 bases). CDR1 and CDR2 (germline): ENHRY, SYGVKD. Between the trimmed V and J ends, which lost 10 bases and 3 bases, there was a span of 13 bases. CDR3 length equals 13 residues. This CDR3 is CATAQGFNQPQHF. The DNA for the CDR3 is TGTGCCACCGCTCAGGGTTTCAATCAGCCCCAGCATTTT.

CDR3 nucleotide sequence: TGTGCCAGCAGTGAGGATCGAATAAGCTCCTACAATGAGCAGTTCTTC. Its translation: CASSEDRISSYNEQFF. This sequence joins TRBV2 and TRBJ2-1, with D hard to call. The CDR3 covers 16 residues. The germline gives CDR1 SNHLY, CDR2 FYNNEI. The V end lost 3 bases, the J end lost 0 bases, and 12 bases lay between the germline ends.